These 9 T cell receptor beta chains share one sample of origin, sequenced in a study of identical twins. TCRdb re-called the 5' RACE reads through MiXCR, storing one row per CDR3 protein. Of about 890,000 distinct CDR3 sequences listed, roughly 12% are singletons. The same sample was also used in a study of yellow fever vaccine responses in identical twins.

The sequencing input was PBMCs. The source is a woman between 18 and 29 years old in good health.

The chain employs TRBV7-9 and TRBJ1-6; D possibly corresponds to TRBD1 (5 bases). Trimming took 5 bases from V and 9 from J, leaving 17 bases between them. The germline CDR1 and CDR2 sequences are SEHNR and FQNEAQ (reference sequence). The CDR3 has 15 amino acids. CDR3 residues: CASSPRSPGVSPLHF. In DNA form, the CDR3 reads TGTGCCAGCAGCCCGCGGAGCCCGGGGGTTTCACCCCTCCACTTT. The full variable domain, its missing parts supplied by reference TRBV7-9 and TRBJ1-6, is DTGVSQNPRHKITKRGQNVTFRCDPISEHNRLYWYRQTLGQGPEFLTYFQNEAQLEKSRLLSDRFSAERPKGSFSTLEIQRTEQGDSAMYLCASSPRSPGVSPLHFGNGTRLTVT.

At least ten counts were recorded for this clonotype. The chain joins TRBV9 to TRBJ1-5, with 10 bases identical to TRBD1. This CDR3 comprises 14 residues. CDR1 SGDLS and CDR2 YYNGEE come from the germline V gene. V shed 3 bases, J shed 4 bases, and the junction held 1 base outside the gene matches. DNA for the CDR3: TGTGCCAGCAGCGCGGGACAGGGGAATCAGCCCCAGCATTTT. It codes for CASSAGQGNQPQHF.

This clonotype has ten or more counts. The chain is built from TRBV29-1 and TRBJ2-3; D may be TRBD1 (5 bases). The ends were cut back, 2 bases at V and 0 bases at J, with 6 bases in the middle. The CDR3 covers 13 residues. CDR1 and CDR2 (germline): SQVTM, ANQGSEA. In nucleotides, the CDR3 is TGCAGCGTTGAACAGGGCAGCACAGATACGCAGTATTTT. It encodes CSVEQGSTDTQYF.

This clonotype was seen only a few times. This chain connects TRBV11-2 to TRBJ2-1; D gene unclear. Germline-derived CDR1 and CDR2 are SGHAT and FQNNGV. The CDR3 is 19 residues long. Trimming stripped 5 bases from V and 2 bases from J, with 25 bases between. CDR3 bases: TGTGCCAGCAGCCCGCGAGTATCCCACGACGTTGGAGCCTACAATGAGCAGTTCTTC. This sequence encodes CASSPRVSHDVGAYNEQFF.

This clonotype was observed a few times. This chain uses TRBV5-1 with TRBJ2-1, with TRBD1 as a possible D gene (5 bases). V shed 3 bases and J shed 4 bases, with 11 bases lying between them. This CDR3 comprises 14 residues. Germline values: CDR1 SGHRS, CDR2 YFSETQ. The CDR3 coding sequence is TGCGCCAGCAGCTCCAAGACAGTGTACAATGAGCAGTTCTTC. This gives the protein CASSSKTVYNEQFF.

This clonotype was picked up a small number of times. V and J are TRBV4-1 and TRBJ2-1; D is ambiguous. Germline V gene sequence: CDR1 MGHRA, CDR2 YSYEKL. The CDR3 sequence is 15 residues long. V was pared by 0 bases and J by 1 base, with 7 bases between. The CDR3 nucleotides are TGCGCCAGCAGCCAAGAGACACCTTCCTACAATGAGCAGTTCTTC. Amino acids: CASSQETPSYNEQFF.

The CDR3 DNA reads TGCGCCAGCAGGAATACCTATAGCGGGAGGGGCAATGAGCAGTTCTTC. The encoded protein is CASRNTYSGRGNEQFF. The chain carries TRBV5-1 and TRBJ2-1; 11 bases fit TRBD2. The V gene end was trimmed by 5 bases and the J gene end by 6 bases; junction bases not matched to a gene: 10. The CDR3 is 16 amino acids. Germline V gives CDR1 SGHRS, CDR2 YFSETQ.

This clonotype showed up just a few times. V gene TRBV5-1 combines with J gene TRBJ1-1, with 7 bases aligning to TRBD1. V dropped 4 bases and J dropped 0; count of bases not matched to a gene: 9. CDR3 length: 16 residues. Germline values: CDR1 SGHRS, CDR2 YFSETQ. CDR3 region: CASSPGQLLMNTEAFF. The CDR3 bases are TGCGCCAGCAGCCCGGGACAGCTTCTTATGAACACTGAAGCTTTCTTT. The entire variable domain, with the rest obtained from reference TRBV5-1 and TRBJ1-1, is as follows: KAGVTQTPRYLIKTRGQQVTLSCSPISGHRSVSWYQQTPGQGLQFLFEYFSETQRNKGNFPGRFSGRQFSNSRSEMNVSTLELGDSALYLCASSPGQLLMNTEAFFGQGTRLTVV.

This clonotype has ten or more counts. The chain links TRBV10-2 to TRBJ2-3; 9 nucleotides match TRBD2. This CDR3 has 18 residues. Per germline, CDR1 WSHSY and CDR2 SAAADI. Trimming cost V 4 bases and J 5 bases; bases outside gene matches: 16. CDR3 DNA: TGCGCCAGCAGTGGGGGCCGGCGGGGGGGCCCAATTGGAGATACGCAGTATTTT. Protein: CASSGGRRGGPIGDTQYF.